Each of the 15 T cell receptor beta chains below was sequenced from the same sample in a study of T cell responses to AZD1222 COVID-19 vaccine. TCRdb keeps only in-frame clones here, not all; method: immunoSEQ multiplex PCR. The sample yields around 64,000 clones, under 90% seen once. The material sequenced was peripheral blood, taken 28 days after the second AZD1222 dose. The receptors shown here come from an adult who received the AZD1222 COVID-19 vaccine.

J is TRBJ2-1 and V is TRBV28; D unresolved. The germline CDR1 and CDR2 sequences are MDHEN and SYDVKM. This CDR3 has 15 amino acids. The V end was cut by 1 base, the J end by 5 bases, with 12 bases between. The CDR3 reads CASSLSQGVHNEQFF. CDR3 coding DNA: TGTGCCAGCAGTTTATCCCAAGGTGTTCACAATGAGCAGTTCTTC.

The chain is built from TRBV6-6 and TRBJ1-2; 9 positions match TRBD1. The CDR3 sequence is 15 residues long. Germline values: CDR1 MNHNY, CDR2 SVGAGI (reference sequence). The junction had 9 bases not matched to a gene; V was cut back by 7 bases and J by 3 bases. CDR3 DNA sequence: TGTGCCAGCACTCAGGGACAGGGAGGGTACTATGGCTACACCTTC. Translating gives CASTQGQGGYYGYTF.

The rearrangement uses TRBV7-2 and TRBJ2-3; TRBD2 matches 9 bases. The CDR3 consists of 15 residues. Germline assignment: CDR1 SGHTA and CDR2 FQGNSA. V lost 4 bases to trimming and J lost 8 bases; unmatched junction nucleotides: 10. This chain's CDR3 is CASSWAGTSRGTQYF. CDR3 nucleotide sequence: TGTGCCAGCAGCTGGGCCGGGACTAGCCGAGGTACGCAGTATTTT. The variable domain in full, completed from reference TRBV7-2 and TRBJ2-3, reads GAGVSQSPSNKVTEKGKDVELRCDPISGHTALYWYRQSLGQGLEFLIYFQGNSAPDKSGLPSDRFSAERTGGSVSTLTIQRTQQEDSAVYLCASSWAGTSRGTQYFGPGTRLTVL.

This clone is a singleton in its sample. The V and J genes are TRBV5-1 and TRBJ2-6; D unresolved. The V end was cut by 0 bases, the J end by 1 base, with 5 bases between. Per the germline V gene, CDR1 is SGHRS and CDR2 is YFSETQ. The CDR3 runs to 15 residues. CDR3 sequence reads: CASSLAGSGANVLTF. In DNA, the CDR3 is TGCGCCAGCAGCTTGGCCGGGTCTGGGGCCAACGTCCTGACTTTC. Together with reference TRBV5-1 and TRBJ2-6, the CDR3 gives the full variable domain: KAGVTQTPRYLIKTRGQQVTLSCSPISGHRSVSWYQQTPGQGLQFLFEYFSETQRNKGNFPGRFSGRQFSNSRSEMNVSTLELGDSALYLCASSLAGSGANVLTFGAGSRLTVL.

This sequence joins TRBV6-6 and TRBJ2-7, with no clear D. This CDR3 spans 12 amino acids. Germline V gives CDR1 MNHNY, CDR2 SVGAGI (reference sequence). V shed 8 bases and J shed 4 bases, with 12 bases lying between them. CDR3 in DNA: TGTGCCAGCTCAACGGGCGTTTACGAGCAGTACTTC. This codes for CASSTGVYEQYF.

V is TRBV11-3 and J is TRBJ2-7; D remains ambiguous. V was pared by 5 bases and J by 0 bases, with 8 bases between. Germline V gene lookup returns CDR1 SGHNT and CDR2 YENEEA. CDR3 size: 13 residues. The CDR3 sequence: CASSRAGSYEQYF. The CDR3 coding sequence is TGTGCCAGCAGCCGAGCCGGCTCCTACGAGCAGTACTTC.

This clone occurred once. The CDR3 region is CSVVQGSGANVLTF. CDR3 bases: TGCAGCGTGGTACAGGGGTCTGGGGCCAACGTCCTGACTTTC. The chain uses TRBV29-1 and TRBJ2-6, with 7 bases lining up with TRBD1. CDR3 length: 14 amino acids. Trimming at V came to 6 bases and at J to 1 base, leaving 3 bases not matched to a gene. Germline CDR1 SQVTM, CDR2 ANQGSEA.

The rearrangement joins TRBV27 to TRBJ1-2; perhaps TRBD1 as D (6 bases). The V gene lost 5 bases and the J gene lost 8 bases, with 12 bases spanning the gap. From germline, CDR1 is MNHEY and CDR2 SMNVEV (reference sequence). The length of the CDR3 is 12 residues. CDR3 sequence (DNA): TGTGCCAGCAGTCCCACAGGGAGCGGCTACACCTTC. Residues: CASSPTGSGYTF.

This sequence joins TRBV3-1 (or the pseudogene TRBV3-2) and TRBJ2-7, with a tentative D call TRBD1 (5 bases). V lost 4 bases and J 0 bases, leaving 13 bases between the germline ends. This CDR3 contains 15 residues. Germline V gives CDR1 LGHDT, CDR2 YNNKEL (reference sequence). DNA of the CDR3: TGTGCCAGCAGCCGACAGTACGAAGCCTCCTACGAGCAGTACTTC. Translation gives CASSRQYEASYEQYF.

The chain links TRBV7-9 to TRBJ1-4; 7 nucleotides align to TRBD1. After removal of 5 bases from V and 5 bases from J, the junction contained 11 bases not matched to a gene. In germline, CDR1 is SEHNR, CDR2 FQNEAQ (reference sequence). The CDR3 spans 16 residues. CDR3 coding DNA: TGTGCCAGCAGCCCCCGGGACAGAGTCCCCAATGAAAAACTGTTTTTT. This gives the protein CASSPRDRVPNEKLFF.

For the CDR3, the DNA is TGTGCCACCAGTGATTTGCGTCAGCGGAGGTACCAAGAGACCCAGTACTTC. Amino acid sequence: CATSDLRQRRYQETQYF. The genes are TRBV24-1 and TRBJ2-5; D is possibly TRBD2 (5 bases). The germline V and J ends were trimmed by 0 bases and 0 bases, with 13 bases remaining between them. The CDR3 has 17 residues. Germline loops: CDR1 KGHDR, CDR2 SFDVKD.

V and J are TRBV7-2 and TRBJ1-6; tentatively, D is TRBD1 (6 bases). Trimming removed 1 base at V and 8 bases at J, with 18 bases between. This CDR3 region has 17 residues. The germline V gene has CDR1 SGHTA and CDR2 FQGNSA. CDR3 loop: CASSLGPPGANDSPLHF. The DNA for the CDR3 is TGTGCCAGCAGCTTAGGCCCCCCGGGGGCCAACGATTCACCCCTCCACTTT.

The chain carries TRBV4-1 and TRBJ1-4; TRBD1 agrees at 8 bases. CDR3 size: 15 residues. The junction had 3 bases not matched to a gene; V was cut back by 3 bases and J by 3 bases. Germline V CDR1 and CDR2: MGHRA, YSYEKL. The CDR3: CASSQRTGPNEKLFF. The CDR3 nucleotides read TGCGCCAGCAGCCAGAGGACAGGGCCTAATGAAAAACTGTTTTTT.

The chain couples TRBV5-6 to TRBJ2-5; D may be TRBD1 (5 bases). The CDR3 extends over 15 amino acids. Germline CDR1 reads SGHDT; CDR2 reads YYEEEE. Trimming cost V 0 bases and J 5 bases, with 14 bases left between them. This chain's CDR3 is CASSLARERQETQYF. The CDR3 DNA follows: TGTGCCAGCAGCTTGGCCAGGGAACGACAGGAGACCCAGTACTTC.

The chain's CDR3 is CASSQDGDRASFF. The CDR3 nucleotides are TGCGCCAGCAGCCAAGATGGGGACAGGGCATCTTTCTTT. The J gene is TRBJ1-1, the V gene TRBV4-1; 9 bases align to TRBD1. The length of the CDR3 is 13 residues. J lost 12 bases, V lost 0 bases, and 5 bases had no gene match. CDR1 and CDR2 from the germline V gene are MGHRA and YSYEKL.